This T cell receptor (beta chain) was captured by sequencing in a study of neurological immune-mediated disorders. Study outcomes and limitations: The most TCR clonal expansion was seen in HTLV-1-associated myelopathy, and the least was seen in multiple sclerosis, which fell below healthy controls.

Germline V lookup: CDR1 SEHNR, CDR2 FQNEAQ (reference sequence). The V gene lost 5 bases and the J gene lost 2 bases, with 13 bases spanning the gap. The CDR3 length is 14 residues. This clonotype qualifies as medium-sized. What it binds is not known. 5'RACE generated cDNA with 10-nucleotide random UMIs. TCRdb re-derived calls from the 5' RACE reads in MiXCR, one entry per CDR3 protein. The sample holds over 15,000 distinct CDR3 sequences, roughly 14% seen once. The sequencing sample was made of PBMCs. This TCR derives from a man in his sixties with HTLV-1-associated myelopathy (HAM/TSP). The chain couples TRBV7-9 to TRBJ2-7; TRBD2 is a possible D gene (6 bases). This CDR3 reads CASSPWTGAYEQYF. CDR3 in DNA: TGTGCCAGCAGCCCATGGACGGGAGCCTACGAGCAGTACTTC. Variable domain in full (rest from reference TRBV7-9 and TRBJ2-7): DTGVSQNPRHKITKRGQNVTFRCDPISEHNRLYWYRQTLGQGPEFLTYFQNEAQLEKSRLLSDRFSAERPKGSFSTLEIQRTEQGDSAMYLCASSPWTGAYEQYFGPGTRLTVT.